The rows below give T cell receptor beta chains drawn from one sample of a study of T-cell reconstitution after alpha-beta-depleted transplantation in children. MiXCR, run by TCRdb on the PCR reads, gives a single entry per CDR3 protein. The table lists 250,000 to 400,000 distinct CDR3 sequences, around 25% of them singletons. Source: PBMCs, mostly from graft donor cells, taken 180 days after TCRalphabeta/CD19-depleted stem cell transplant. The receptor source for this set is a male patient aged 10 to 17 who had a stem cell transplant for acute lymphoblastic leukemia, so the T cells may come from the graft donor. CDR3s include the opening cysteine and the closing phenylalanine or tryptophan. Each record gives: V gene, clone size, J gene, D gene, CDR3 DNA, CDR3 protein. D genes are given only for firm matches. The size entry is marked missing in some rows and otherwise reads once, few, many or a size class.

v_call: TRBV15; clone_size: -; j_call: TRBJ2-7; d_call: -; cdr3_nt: TGTGCCACCAGCAGAGATCGGAACGAGCAGTACTTC; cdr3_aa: CATSRDRNEQYF
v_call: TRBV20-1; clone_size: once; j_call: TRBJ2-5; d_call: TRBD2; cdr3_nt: TGCAGTGCAGTCCGTGGAGCGGGAGGGCCGCAAGAGACCCAGTACTTC; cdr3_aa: CSAVRGAGGPQETQYF
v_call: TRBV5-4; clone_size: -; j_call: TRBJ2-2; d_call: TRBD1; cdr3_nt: TGTGCCAGCAGCACAGGGGACCGGGAGCTGTTTTTT; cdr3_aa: CASSTGDRELFF
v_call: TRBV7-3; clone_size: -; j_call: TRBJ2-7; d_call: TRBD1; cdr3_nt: TGTGCCAGCAGCAGGGACAGGGGTCACCACGAGCAGTACTTC; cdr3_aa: CASSRDRGHHEQYF
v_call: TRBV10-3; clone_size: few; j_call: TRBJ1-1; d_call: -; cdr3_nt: TGTGCCGCGAAGGGGGGACGGAACACTGAAGCTTTCTTT; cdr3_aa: CAAKGGRNTEAFF
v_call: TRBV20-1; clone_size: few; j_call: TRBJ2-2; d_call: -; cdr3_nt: TGCAGTGCTAGATTCCGGGTCGCGAACACCGGGGAGCTGTTTTTT; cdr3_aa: CSARFRVANTGELFF
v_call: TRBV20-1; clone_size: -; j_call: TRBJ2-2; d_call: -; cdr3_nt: TGCAGTGCTAGAGATACAGGGAACACCGGGGAGCTGTTTTTT; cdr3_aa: CSARDTGNTGELFF
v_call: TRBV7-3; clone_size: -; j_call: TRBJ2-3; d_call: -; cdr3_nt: TGTGCCAGCAGCTTAATGCCCGAGTATAATACGCAGTATTTT; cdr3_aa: CASSLMPEYNTQYF
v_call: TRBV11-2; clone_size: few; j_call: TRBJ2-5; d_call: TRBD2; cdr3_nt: TGTGCCAGCAGCCATTCCCCGTTTAGTCTAGCGGGATCCGAGACCCAGTACTTC; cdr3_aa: CASSHSPFSLAGSETQYF
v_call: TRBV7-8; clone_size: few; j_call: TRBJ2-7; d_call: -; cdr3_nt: TGTGCCAGCAGCCTTAGGGCTAGCGTCTCCTACGAGCAGTACTTC; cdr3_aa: CASSLRASVSYEQYF
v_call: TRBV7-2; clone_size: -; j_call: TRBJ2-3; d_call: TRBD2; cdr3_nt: TGTGCCAGCCCTAGAGGGGGACTAGCGACTGATACGCAGTATTTT; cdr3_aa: CASPRGGLATDTQYF
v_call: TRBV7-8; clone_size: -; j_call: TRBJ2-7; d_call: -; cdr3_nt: TGTGCCAGCAGCTTACTAGACTACGAGCAGTACTTC; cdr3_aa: CASSLLDYEQYF
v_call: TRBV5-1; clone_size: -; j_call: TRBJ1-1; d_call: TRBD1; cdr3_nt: TGCGCCAGCAGCCGAACGGGACAGGGGGCTCTAATCATGAACACTGAAGCTTTCTTT; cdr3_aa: CASSRTGQGALIMNTEAFF
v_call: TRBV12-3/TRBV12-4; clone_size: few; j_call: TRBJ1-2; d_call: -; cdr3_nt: TGTGCCAGCAGTTTAAAAGGCAGGGTGGGCTATGGCTACACCTTC; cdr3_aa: CASSLKGRVGYGYTF
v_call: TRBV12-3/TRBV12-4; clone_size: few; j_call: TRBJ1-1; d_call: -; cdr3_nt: TGTGCCAGCAGTTTAATAAGGGGCTGGGACACTGAAGCTTTCTTT; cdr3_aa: CASSLIRGWDTEAFF
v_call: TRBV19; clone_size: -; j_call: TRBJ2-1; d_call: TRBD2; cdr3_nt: TGTGCCAGTAGTAGAGCCCCCTGGACTAGCGGAAACTACAATGAGCAGTTCTTC; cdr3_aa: CASSRAPWTSGNYNEQFF
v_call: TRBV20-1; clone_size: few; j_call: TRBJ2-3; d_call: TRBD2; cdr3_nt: TGCAGTGCATATAGCGGGAAGGGCACAGATACGCAGTATTTT; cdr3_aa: CSAYSGKGTDTQYF